The entry below gives a single T cell receptor (beta chain) sequence along with its context. Its antigen remains unknown. This specimen comes from a study of Graves' ophthalmopathy and Graves' hyperthyroidism. General observations from the study: Ophthalmopathy progression prediction by the model yielded a sensitivity of 60% to 71% and a specificity of 72.22%. Blood contained most expanded thyroid clonotypes exceeding 0.001 frequency.

The authors amplified TCR beta CDR3 regions from RNA transcripts. A first-round RT-PCR used HTBI primers, followed by a second-round multiplex PCR. MiXCR was run by TCRdb on the multiplex PCR reads, yielding one entry per CDR3 protein. The sample contains about 740,000 distinct CDR3 sequences, roughly two fifths of which appear only once. V lost 5 bases and J lost 0, with 14 bases in between. Germline CDR1 and CDR2: SGHTA and FQGNSA. The CDR3 runs to 15 residues. PBMCs were isolated from an approximately 10 ml sample of fresh peripheral blood. The clonotype originates from an adult man with Graves' ophthalmopathy. Sequenced: peripheral blood. The chain employs TRBV7-2 and TRBJ2-7; D gene ambiguous. CDR3 nucleotide sequence: TGTGCCAGCAGCGTAGTAAGTGGAATCTCCTACGAGCAGTACTTC. Translation gives CASSVVSGISYEQYF.